This T cell receptor beta chain originates from a study of identical twins. TCRdb reprocessed the 5' RACE reads via MiXCR and lists one record per CDR3 protein. This table has about 150,000 distinct CDR3 sequences, 3.5% appearing once. Whole-study findings and limits: The models gave estimates that fell short of the out-of-frame TCR alpha sharing seen in monozygotic twins. Its conclusions, products of cross-sectional statistical analysis, did not come from following the same donors.

This clonotype was recorded at least ten times. What it binds is not known. This CDR3 is built from 16 residues. V lost 1 base, J lost 3 bases, and 8 bases stayed unmatched. The germline V gene has CDR1 MDHEN and CDR2 SYDVKM. V gene TRBV28 combines with J gene TRBJ2-7; TRBD1 aligns across 8 bases. Sequencing used memory T cells sorted from blood. The source is a man younger than 35 in good health. The CDR3 sequence is CASSLYWGQDDYEQYF. The CDR3 region has the DNA TGTGCCAGCAGTTTATATTGGGGACAGGACGACTACGAGCAGTACTTC.